Below, 30 T cell receptor beta chains from the same sample are listed, as sequenced in a study of Ad26.COV2.S vaccination and SARS-CoV-2 variants. Generated by immunoSEQ multiplex PCR, the TCRdb table keeps only in-frame clones and is missing some. The table has approximately 350,000 clones, over 75% seen once; the top ten hold 3.4%. Documented treatment: some 20 received Ad26.COV2.S at low or high dose, single or two shots; about 5 received placebo; per-sample allocation not given. Specimen acquisition occurred on day 63 following the initial vaccine or placebo injection. The sequences come from peripheral blood, collected in a trial of Ad26.COV2.S vaccine versus placebo. The receptors derive from a person between 18 and 60 years old who received the Ad26.COV2.S COVID-19 vaccine or a placebo.

This sequence joins TRBV29-1 and TRBJ1-5; a weak D match, TRBD1 (5 bases). This CDR3 is built from 12 residues. In germline, CDR1 is SQVTM, CDR2 ANQGSEA. The V and J ends lost 4 bases and 2 bases respectively, with 6 bases between them. The CDR3 DNA follows: TGCAGCGTTGGGGACGGCAATCAGCCCCAGCATTTT. Residues: CSVGDGNQPQHF.

The rearrangement uses TRBV11-3 and TRBJ2-2; D is undetermined. This CDR3 has 14 amino acids. The germline CDR1 and CDR2 sequences are SGHNT and YENEEA. V gave up 5 bases and J gave up 4 bases, with 11 bases separating them. The CDR3: CASSPRVSTGELFF. The DNA for the CDR3 is TGTGCCAGCAGCCCCCGGGTGTCCACCGGGGAGCTGTTTTTT.

This rearrangement joins TRBV5-1 to TRBJ2-7; TRBD1 or TRBD2 may be the D gene (6 bases each). The CDR3 loop spans 15 amino acids. Per germline, CDR1 SGHRS and CDR2 YFSETQ. The V end lost 7 bases, the J end lost 0 bases, and 17 bases lay between the germline ends. The CDR3 here is CASGGGAASSYEQYF. The CDR3 DNA reads TGCGCCAGCGGGGGCGGGGCAGCGAGCTCCTACGAGCAGTACTTC.

This chain uses TRBV6-1 with TRBJ2-1, with D possibly being TRBD1 (6 bases). The CDR3 runs to 13 residues. V dropped 2 bases and J dropped 8 bases, with 10 bases sitting between them. CDR1 is MNHNS and CDR2 is SASEGT in the germline V gene. CDR3 DNA: TGTGCCAGCAGTGAAACCTACAGGGATGAGCAGTTCTTC. This sequence encodes CASSETYRDEQFF.

The chain combines TRBV6-5 with TRBJ1-3; D not resolved. Per the germline V gene, CDR1 is MNHEY and CDR2 is SVGAGI. This CDR3 is 15 amino acids long. V lost 2 bases and J 0 bases, leaving 8 bases between the germline ends. CDR3 bases: TGTGCCAGCAGTTACGGTGCGATCTCTGGAAACACCATATATTTT. This translates into CASSYGAISGNTIYF.

The CDR3 here is CASSVGQPIYGYTF. The CDR3 DNA sequence: TGTGCCAGTAGTGTCGGACAGCCGATCTATGGCTACACCTTC. This chain joins TRBV19 and TRBJ1-2, with D possibly being TRBD1 (6 bases). The CDR3 loop spans 14 amino acids. Germline values: CDR1 LNHDA, CDR2 SQIVND (reference sequence). V lost 5 bases and J lost 4, with 14 bases in between.

The V gene is TRBV4-1, the J gene TRBJ1-1, with 8 nucleotides matching TRBD1. The CDR3 covers 16 residues. Looked up from germline, CDR1 is MGHRA and CDR2 is YSYEKL. With V trimmed by 3 bases and J by 4 bases, 10 bases remained unmatched. The CDR3 DNA sequence: TGCGCCAGCAGCCATCCTACCGACAGGGGCGGCACTGAAGCTTTCTTT. Translating it yields CASSHPTDRGGTEAFF.

This clone came up once. The chain combines TRBV29-1 with TRBJ2-3; the D gene is possibly TRBD1 (5 bases). The V gene's germline CDR1 is SQVTM and CDR2 ANQGSEA. Trimming removed 6 bases from V and 3 bases from J, with 13 bases in between. CDR3 size: 13 residues. The CDR3 loop reads CSVLRADTDTQYF. In nucleotides, the CDR3 is TGCAGCGTCCTCAGGGCGGATACAGATACGCAGTATTTT.

The count of this clone is one. The chain links TRBV2 to TRBJ2-7; the D gene is possibly TRBD1 (6 bases). V was clipped by 3 bases and J by 2 bases, with 11 bases between them. The CDR3 consists of 14 residues. The germline V gene has CDR1 SNHLY and CDR2 FYNNEI. The CDR3 DNA sequence: TGTGCCAGCAGTGATTTCGGACAGACCTACGAGCAGTACTTC. It specifies CASSDFGQTYEQYF.

The chain couples TRBV14 to TRBJ1-2; 8 bases fit TRBD1. Germline V lookup: CDR1 SGHDN, CDR2 FVKESK. Germline trimming cut 4 bases from V and 0 bases from J; bases unmatched to any gene: 4. This CDR3 spans 15 amino acids. In DNA form, the CDR3 reads TGTGCCAGCAGCCCCCGGACAGGGTCTAACTATGGCTACACCTTC. Protein sequence: CASSPRTGSNYGYTF.

The chain uses TRBV9 and TRBJ2-5, with D unresolved. This CDR3 is built from 14 residues. V shed 3 bases and J shed 4 bases, with 13 bases lying between them. CDR1 and CDR2 (germline): SGDLS, YYNGEE. The CDR3 nucleotides are TGTGCCAGCAGCGCAGAACCCCTGGGAGAGACCCAGTACTTC. Protein sequence: CASSAEPLGETQYF. The whole variable domain, remainder taken from reference TRBV9 and TRBJ2-5, is DSGVTQTPKHLITATGQRVTLRCSPRSGDLSVYWYQQSLDQGLQFLIQYYNGEERAKGNILERFSAQQFPDLHSELNLSSLELGDSALYFCASSAEPLGETQYFGPGTRLLVL.

This clone was seen a handful of times. V usage is TRBV6-5 and J usage is TRBJ2-1; 7 bases match TRBD1. Germline V gene sequence: CDR1 MNHEY, CDR2 SVGAGI. This CDR3 spans 15 amino acids. Trimming cost V 0 bases and J 3 bases; bases outside gene matches: 2. CDR3 residues: CASSYSGTDYNEQFF. The CDR3 nucleotides read TGTGCCAGCAGTTACTCTGGGACAGACTACAATGAGCAGTTCTTC.

CDR3 sequence: CATVGVNTGELFF. The CDR3 DNA sequence: TGTGCCACCGTGGGGGTAAACACCGGGGAGCTGTTTTTT. The rearrangement links TRBV15 to TRBJ2-2; D is perhaps TRBD1 or TRBD2 (5 bases each). Germline assignment: CDR1 LNHNV and CDR2 YYDKDF (reference sequence). With 8 bases removed from V and 2 bases from J, the gap between germline ends came to 9 bases. The CDR3 runs 13 residues.

This sequence joins TRBV6-5 and TRBJ1-1; TRBD1 is a possible D gene (6 bases). The CDR3 runs to 16 residues. The germline V gene encodes CDR1 MNHEY and CDR2 SVGAGI. With 3 bases removed from V and 4 bases from J, the gap between germline ends came to 18 bases. Here the CDR3 DNA reads TGTGCCAGCAGTTATTATGTGGGGGGCGGAGGCACTGAAGCTTTCTTT. Translation gives CASSYYVGGGGTEAFF.

The gene calls are TRBV5-6 and TRBJ1-2; unclear D gene. V shed 0 bases and J shed 8 bases, with 11 bases lying between them. The CDR3 contains 13 residues. Germline assignment: CDR1 SGHDT and CDR2 YYEEEE. The CDR3 bases are TGTGCCAGCAGCTTGGCCGAAGTCAGCGGCTACACCTTC. It encodes CASSLAEVSGYTF.

The V call is TRBV4-1, the J call TRBJ1-1; no clear D. Trimming cost V 0 bases and J 5 bases, with 16 bases left between them. The CDR3 is made up of 16 amino acids. CDR1 MGHRA and CDR2 YSYEKL come from the germline V gene. The CDR3 protein is CASSQEVPGRETEAFF. CDR3 nucleotide sequence: TGCGCCAGCAGCCAAGAGGTCCCAGGAAGGGAAACTGAAGCTTTCTTT.

J is TRBJ2-4 and V is TRBV2; D gene unclear. The CDR3 length is 14 residues. CDR1 is SNHLY and CDR2 is FYNNEI in the germline V gene. Trimming cost V 4 bases and J 6 bases, with 13 bases left between them. The CDR3 bases are TGTGCCAGCAGTGCCGGGCCCTTGGTAAACATTCAGTACTTC. This sequence encodes CASSAGPLVNIQYF.

The chain uses TRBV30 and TRBJ1-3; D is uncertain. Between the trimmed V and J ends, which lost 3 bases and 0 bases, there was a span of 24 bases. This CDR3 has 19 residues. Germline V gene lookup returns CDR1 GTSNPN and CDR2 SVGIG (reference sequence). This CDR3 reads CAWRGVTERWPTSGNTIYF. In DNA, the CDR3 is TGTGCCTGGAGAGGAGTTACAGAGAGGTGGCCAACCTCTGGAAACACCATATATTTT.

The rearrangement joins TRBV2 to TRBJ2-3, with D tentatively TRBD2 (6 bases). V dropped 8 bases and J dropped 0 bases, with 15 bases sitting between them. The CDR3 sequence is 15 residues long. The germline V gene encodes CDR1 SNHLY and CDR2 FYNNEI. The chain's CDR3 is CASRPWGESTDTQYF. The CDR3 nucleotides read TGTGCCAGCCGACCCTGGGGGGAAAGCACAGATACGCAGTATTTT.

The rearrangement links TRBV6-5 to TRBJ1-2; 10 nucleotides match TRBD1. Looked up from germline, CDR1 is MNHEY and CDR2 is SVGAGI. Unmatched junction bases numbered 5, after V lost 4 bases and J lost 3 bases. The CDR3 is 15 residues long. CDR3 nucleotide sequence: TGTGCCAGCAGTTCGCGACAGGGGGCGTACTATGGCTACACCTTC. Its translation: CASSSRQGAYYGYTF.

The V gene is TRBV4-2, the J gene TRBJ2-7, with 8 bases fitting TRBD2. The CDR3 covers 15 residues. Germline V CDR1 and CDR2: LGHNA, YNFKEQ. Trimming took 3 bases from V and 3 from J; bases not matched to a gene: 7. CDR3 amino acids: CASSQATSANYEQYF. DNA for the CDR3: TGTGCCAGCAGCCAGGCGACTAGCGCAAACTACGAGCAGTACTTC.

This sequence joins TRBV27 and TRBJ1-6; no reliable D call. The V end was cut by 2 bases, the J end by 4 bases, with 6 bases between. The CDR3 is made up of 14 amino acids. The germline V gene encodes CDR1 MNHEY and CDR2 SMNVEV (reference sequence). This CDR3 reads CASSLKVYNSPLHF. CDR3 nucleotides: TGTGCCAGCAGTTTAAAGGTTTATAATTCACCCCTCCACTTT.

This sequence joins TRBV19 and TRBJ2-3; D perhaps matches TRBD2 (6 bases). Germline CDR1 is LNHDA and CDR2 is SQIVND (reference sequence). This CDR3 has 14 residues. The CDR3 is CASRRRGGVDTQYF. In DNA, the CDR3 is TGTGCATCCCGGCGGAGGGGAGGAGTAGATACGCAGTATTTT. Based on the CDR3 plus reference TRBV19 and TRBJ2-3, the full variable domain is DGGITQSPKYLFRKEGQNVTLSCEQNLNHDAMYWYRQDPGQGLRLIYYSQIVNDFQKGDIAEGYSVSREKKESFPLTVTSAQKNPTAFYLCASRRRGGVDTQYFGPGTRLTVL.

The sample holds one count of this clone. The chain combines TRBV7-2 with TRBJ2-7, with 8 positions matching TRBD1. CDR1 and CDR2 (germline): SGHTA, FQGNSA. The CDR3 is 16 residues long. The V and J ends lost 4 bases and 4 bases, in that order; junction bases with no gene match: 12. The CDR3 loop reads CASSSRPTGEIYEQYF. Here the CDR3 DNA reads TGTGCCAGCAGCTCCAGACCGACAGGGGAGATTTACGAGCAGTACTTC. Combining the CDR3 with reference TRBV7-2 and TRBJ2-7 gives the whole variable domain GAGVSQSPSNKVTEKGKDVELRCDPISGHTALYWYRQSLGQGLEFLIYFQGNSAPDKSGLPSDRFSAERTGGSVSTLTIQRTQQEDSAVYLCASSSRPTGEIYEQYFGPGTRLTVT.

This clone was detected once. This sequence joins TRBV5-8 and TRBJ2-2; D is undetermined. Germline V lookup: CDR1 SGHTS, CDR2 YDEGEE. The CDR3 sequence is 16 residues long. V shed 5 bases and J shed 1 base, with 15 bases lying between them. Here the CDR3 reads CASSLSVLLNTGELFF. The CDR3 DNA reads as TGTGCCAGCAGTCTCTCGGTACTCCTGAACACCGGGGAGCTGTTTTTT.

In its sample, this clone was seen a few times. This chain uses TRBV20-1 with TRBJ2-7, with D unresolved. With 3 bases removed from V and 0 bases from J, the gap between germline ends came to 9 bases. The CDR3 loop spans 13 amino acids. Germline V gene sequence: CDR1 DFQATT, CDR2 SNEGSKA (reference sequence). The CDR3: CSASGVSSYEQYF. DNA of the CDR3: TGCAGTGCTAGTGGGGTAAGCTCCTACGAGCAGTACTTC.

The gene calls are TRBV7-6 and TRBJ1-5; D gene unclear. The CDR3 spans 14 residues. Trimming removed 5 bases from V and 5 bases from J, with 13 bases in between. Germline CDR1 and CDR2: SGHVS and FNYEAQ. The DNA of the CDR3 is TGTGCCAGCAGCACATCTGGGGTTGATCAGCCCCAGCATTTT. Translation: CASSTSGVDQPQHF.

The chain links TRBV5-1 to TRBJ2-7; 7 nucleotides match TRBD1. Germline CDR1 and CDR2: SGHRS and YFSETQ. Trimming took 3 bases from V and 0 from J; bases not matched to a gene: 6. The CDR3 contains 15 residues. CDR3 residues: CASSSGQTVSYEQYF. CDR3 in DNA: TGCGCCAGCAGCTCGGGACAGACCGTCTCCTACGAGCAGTACTTC.

The gene calls are TRBV9 and TRBJ2-3; D gene unclear. CDR1 is SGDLS, CDR2 YYNGEE, per germline. Trimming removed 0 bases at V and 2 bases at J, with 16 bases between. The CDR3 is 17 amino acids. CDR3 region: CASSVAPGRYHTDTQYF. The CDR3 region has the DNA TGTGCCAGCAGCGTAGCCCCCGGGCGCTACCACACAGATACGCAGTATTTT.

The rearrangement uses TRBV18 and TRBJ1-1; 7 nucleotides line up with TRBD1. V lost 3 bases and J lost 8; bases outside the gene matches: 9. The CDR3 covers 14 residues. CDR1 and CDR2 from the germline V gene are KGHSH and LQKENI. The CDR3 here is CASSPLVEGAEAFF. CDR3 in DNA: TGTGCCAGCTCACCCCTCGTCGAGGGGGCGGAAGCTTTCTTT.